Listed below are T cell receptor beta chains from one sample, sequenced in a study of OX40 agonist ivuxolimab in advanced cancers. Profiled with immunoSEQ multiplex PCR; TCRdb holds only in-frame clones, not every one. The sample shows about 58,000 clones, over 75% of them seen only once. The sample consisted of CD4+ or CD8+ T cells sorted from blood, taken in a trial of the OX40 agonist ivuxolimab. These receptors were collected from an adult with an advanced solid tumor such as melanoma, head and neck, liver or kidney cancer. Each CDR3 is given with its conserved first and last residue. D genes are given only for firm matches. Some rows mark clone size as missing; the rest say once, few, many or name a class of expanded clone.

d_call	v_call	clone_size	j_call	cdr3_nt	cdr3_aa
-	TRBV7-8	-	TRBJ1-1	TGTGCCAGCAGCTTAGAAGGGGCAGGGAACACTGAAGCTTTCTTT	CASSLEGAGNTEAFF
TRBD2	TRBV5-1	-	TRBJ2-3	TGCGCCAGCGGGACTAGCTCAGATACGCAGTATTTT	CASGTSSDTQYF
-	TRBV9	once	TRBJ2-7	TGTGCCAGCAGCGTAGCGGGAGGGGGCGGCTACGAGCAGTACTTC	CASSVAGGGGYEQYF
TRBD1	TRBV20-1	-	TRBJ1-2	TGCAGTGCGCCAGGGGGCACAGGCTACACCTTC	CSAPGGTGYTF
-	TRBV6-1	-	TRBJ2-7	TGTGCCAGCAGTGAAGCCGTTAGGGAGAGGTCCTACGAGCAGTACTTC	CASSEAVRERSYEQYF
-	TRBV11-3	-	TRBJ2-7	TGTGCCAGCAGCCCCCCGACAGGCTCCCTCTCCTACGAGCAGTACTTC	CASSPPTGSLSYEQYF
TRBD2	TRBV28	-	TRBJ2-3	TGTGCCAGCAGCCCTCCTAGCGGCTCAACGGATACGCAGTATTTT	CASSPPSGSTDTQYF
TRBD2	TRBV11-3	-	TRBJ2-3	TGTGCCAGCAGCCCGGGACTAGCGGGGGGGCAATTTGCGCAGTATTTT	CASSPGLAGGQFAQYF
-	TRBV18	-	TRBJ1-2	TGTGCCAGCTCCTCCAAGGACGGGGTCGGCTACACCTTC	CASSSKDGVGYTF
-	TRBV28	-	TRBJ2-7	TGTGCCAGCCTTCCGGGGGGCCCTCCCTACGAGCAGTACTTC	CASLPGGPPYEQYF
TRBD1	TRBV5-1	-	TRBJ2-7	TGCGCCAGCTTCATAGGACAGGGCTACGAGCAGTACTTC	CASFIGQGYEQYF
TRBD1	TRBV7-8	-	TRBJ1-4	TGTGCCAGCAGCCCCCTCGCGGGACAGGGGAATGAAAAACTGTTTTTT	CASSPLAGQGNEKLFF
-	TRBV11-2	few	TRBJ2-5	TGTGCCAGCAGCTTAGATAGGGAGACCCAGTACTTC	CASSLDRETQYF
-	TRBV2	-	TRBJ2-6	TGTGCCAGCAGGGCCGGCCCGGGATCTGGGGCCAACGTCCTGACTTTC	CASRAGPGSGANVLTF
TRBD2	TRBV5-1	-	TRBJ2-3	TGTGCCAGCAGCTTGGACGCGGGACTATCGTCGGATACGCAGTATTTT	CASSLDAGLSSDTQYF
-	TRBV21-1	-	TRBJ2-5	TGTGCCAGCAGCAACCGGACGGGCGGGGAGACCCAGTACTTC	CASSNRTGGETQYF
TRBD2	TRBV6-1	-	TRBJ2-3	TGTGCCAGCAGTGATAAGCGGGGGAGGGGCACAGATACGCAGTATTTT	CASSDKRGRGTDTQYF
TRBD1	TRBV5-5	-	TRBJ1-1	TGTGCCAGCAGTCGACAGGGGGCGCTCACTGAAGCTTTCTTT	CASSRQGALTEAFF
-	TRBV29-1	-	TRBJ2-1	TGCAGCGGGGGACTAGGGGGCGGAGAGCAGTTCTTC	CSGGLGGGEQFF
-	TRBV18	once	TRBJ2-7	TGTGCCAGCTCACCATCATCTGGGGGGAACGAGCAGTACTTC	CASSPSSGGNEQYF
-	TRBV5-4	-	TRBJ2-7	TGTGCCAGCAGCTTGGGAGGGAGTAGCAACGAGCAGTACTTC	CASSLGGSSNEQYF
-	TRBV19	-	TRBJ1-3	TGTGCCAGTAAAAATTGGAGAGGGGCCTCTGGAAACACCATATATTTT	CASKNWRGASGNTIYF
-	TRBV6-1	-	TRBJ1-2	TGTGCCAGCACCCTAAGGGGGGGGGCTATGGGCTACACCTTC	CASTLRGGAMGYTF
-	TRBV5-6	-	TRBJ2-7	TGTGCCAGCAGCTTGGCTAGATTCTGGTACGAGCAGTACTTC	CASSLARFWYEQYF
TRBD1	TRBV28	-	TRBJ2-5	TGTGCCAGCAGTCTGGGGACAGGGGAGTTCGAGACCCAGTACTTC	CASSLGTGEFETQYF
-	TRBV5-6	once	TRBJ2-7	TGTGCCAGCAGCTTAGGGCCGGGAGCCGCCTACGAGCAGTACTTC	CASSLGPGAAYEQYF
-	TRBV2	-	TRBJ1-3	TGTGCCAGCCTCATACAGCTTCCTGGAAACACCATATATTTT	CASLIQLPGNTIYF
TRBD1	TRBV9	-	TRBJ2-7	TGTGCCAGCAGCGTAGGGCTACAGGGGGCTACCTACGAGCAGTACTTC	CASSVGLQGATYEQYF
-	TRBV7-2	-	TRBJ2-3	TGTGCCAGCAGTCGATCACAGCGCGATACGCAGTATTTT	CASSRSQRDTQYF
TRBD2	TRBV11-2	-	TRBJ2-5	TGTGCCAGCAGCTTAGATCGGGCGGGGGGGCAAGAGACCCAGTACTTC	CASSLDRAGGQETQYF
TRBD1	TRBV6-5	-	TRBJ2-5	TGTGCCAGCAGTTTCTCGACCGCGGGGACAGGGGAGACCCAGTACTTC	CASSFSTAGTGETQYF
-	TRBV6-5	-	TRBJ2-2	TGTGCCAGCAGTGCCTCAGGTGCCGGGGAGCTGTTTTTT	CASSASGAGELFF
-	TRBV18	-	TRBJ2-3	TGTGCCAGCTCACCAAAGGGGCACACAGATACGCAGTATTTT	CASSPKGHTDTQYF
TRBD1	TRBV19	-	TRBJ2-3	TGTGCCAGTCAGGACAGGGTAGATACGCAGTATTTT	CASQDRVDTQYF
-	TRBV11-2	-	TRBJ2-5	TGTGCCAGCAGCTTAGATAGTCTTGGTGGGACCCAGTACTTC	CASSLDSLGGTQYF
-	TRBV7-9	-	TRBJ1-1	TGTGCCAGCAGCCTGTCGGGGGGTCTGAACACTGAAGCTTTCTTT	CASSLSGGLNTEAFF
-	TRBV11-2	-	TRBJ2-2	TGTGCCAGCAGCCCTCAGGGAAACACCGGGGAGCTGTTTTTT	CASSPQGNTGELFF
TRBD1	TRBV28	-	TRBJ2-1	TGTGCCAGCAGTTTTACCGGGACAGGGGGGTATGAGCAGTTCTTC	CASSFTGTGGYEQFF
TRBD2	TRBV4-2	-	TRBJ2-2	TGTGCCAGCAGCCAAGATCCCCAAGCGGGGGTAACCGGGGAGCTGTTTTTT	CASSQDPQAGVTGELFF
TRBD1	TRBV7-6	once	TRBJ1-1	TGTGCCAGCAGCTTATCCTTGACAGGGGGCACTGAAGCTTTCTTT	CASSLSLTGGTEAFF
-	TRBV10-3	-	TRBJ2-1	TGTGCCATCAGTCATACAAACGGGGGTATAAATGAGCAGTTCTTC	CAISHTNGGINEQFF
-	TRBV21-1	-	TRBJ2-1	TGTGCCAGCAGCAAAGGCGGGGGACAGGCCCACAATGAGCAGTTCTTC	CASSKGGGQAHNEQFF
-	TRBV11-3	-	TRBJ2-7	TGTGCCAGCAGCTTAATAAGGATCGAGCAGTACTTC	CASSLIRIEQYF
-	TRBV9	-	TRBJ2-7	TGTGCCAGCAGCGCGGGACCGGGATTTGACTACGAGCAGTACTTC	CASSAGPGFDYEQYF
-	TRBV4-2	-	TRBJ2-7	TGTGCCAGCAGCCAAGACATCGACTCCTACGAGCAGTACTTC	CASSQDIDSYEQYF
-	TRBV18	-	TRBJ1-4	TGTGCCAGCTCAAAGACGGGCCTTAATGAAAAACTGTTTTTT	CASSKTGLNEKLFF
-	TRBV5-4	-	TRBJ2-7	TGTGCCAGCAGCTCAGGGACGGCCGTGCGCGAGCAGTACTTC	CASSSGTAVREQYF
-	TRBV6-5	-	TRBJ1-3	TGTGCCAGCATCTCTATATCAGGAAACACCATATATTTT	CASISISGNTIYF
TRBD1	TRBV6-5	-	TRBJ1-3	TGTGCCAGCAGCCCGGACAGGGACTCTGGAAACACCATATATTTT	CASSPDRDSGNTIYF
-	TRBV28	-	TRBJ2-7	TGTGCCAGCAGTCAACAAACCACACCGGGGGACTACGAGCAGTACTTC	CASSQQTTPGDYEQYF
-	TRBV11-2	-	TRBJ2-2	TGTGCCAGCAGCTGCCCCGATGGTAGGTCCTTTAACACCGGGGAGCTGTTTTTT	CASSCPDGRSFNTGELFF
TRBD2	TRBV2	-	TRBJ2-3	TGTGCCAGCAGTTTCCATAGCGGGACTAGCACAGATACGCAGTATTTT	CASSFHSGTSTDTQYF
-	TRBV5-1	-	TRBJ1-1	TGCGCCAGCAGCTTGGCTGGGACAACCAACACTGAAGCTTTCTTT	CASSLAGTTNTEAFF
TRBD2	TRBV7-9	-	TRBJ2-2	TGTGCCAGCAGTTACCTCAACCGGGGGGGCGACACCGGGGAGCTGTTTTTT	CASSYLNRGGDTGELFF
-	TRBV10-2	-	TRBJ1-6	TGCGCCAGCAGTGAGTCGAAGAGTCAATCTCATTCACCCCTCCACTTT	CASSESKSQSHSPLHF
-	TRBV5-1	many	TRBJ1-1	TGCGCCAGCAGCTTCTCGGGTTCGGGGGCTGATGAAGCTTTCTTT	CASSFSGSGADEAFF
TRBD2	TRBV9	once	TRBJ2-7	TGCGAGTTAGCGGGGGGCTACGAGCAGTACTTC	CELAGGYEQYF
TRBD1	TRBV6-1	-	TRBJ2-7	TGTGCCAGCAGTGACTTTAGGACAGGCTCCTACGAGCAGTACTTC	CASSDFRTGSYEQYF
TRBD1	TRBV6-5	few	TRBJ2-3	TGTGCCAGCAGTTACCGGGACAGGGGCTTAGATACGCAGTATTTT	CASSYRDRGLDTQYF